This T cell receptor (beta chain) came from a study of blood T cell repertoires in COVID-19. The repertoire was sequenced with immunoSEQ multiplex PCR; TCRdb's copy has only in-frame clones and lacks some. The repertoire consists of about 180,000 clones, with roughly 84% occurring once and the leading ten covering 9.8%. Sequencing was carried out using peripheral blood. The clonotype was recovered from an elderly woman with acute or convalescent COVID-19.

Here the CDR3 DNA reads TGTGCCAGCAGCAATGGGGGACAGGGGGCTAGCAATCAGCCCCAGCATTTT. Encoded protein: CASSNGGQGASNQPQHF. The V and J genes are TRBV21-1 and TRBJ1-5; the DNA was not compared with TRBD1, the D call given in the table. TRBV21-1 corresponds to a pseudogene. The CDR3 length is 17 residues.